The rows below give T cell receptor beta chains drawn from one sample of a study of shared clonotypes between healthy human individuals. TCRdb's copy holds only in-frame clones and misses some; the assay was immunoSEQ multiplex PCR. The table has approximately 2.5 million clones, approximately 94% seen once; the top ten hold 0.11% to 0.15%. The sample was naive CD4+ T cells sorted from blood. The receptors shown here come from a man between 18 and 35 years old in good health. The CDR3 runs from the conserved cysteine through the conserved F or W. The D gene is left open where the match is weak. Not all rows give a size; the values are once, few, many and, for expanded clones, a class.

TRBV18	TRBJ2-7	TRBD2	.	CASSSQTSGPYEQYF	TGTGCCAGCTCATCCCAGACTAGCGGCCCCTACGAGCAGTACTTC
TRBV28	TRBJ1-2	.	.	CASSLALTGLRGYTF	TGTGCCAGCAGTTTGGCCCTGACAGGTCTTAGGGGCTACACCTTC
TRBV28	TRBJ2-7	.	.	CASSQGGALSYEQYF	TGTGCCAGCAGCCAAGGGGGGGCCCTCTCCTACGAGCAGTACTTC
TRBV29-1	TRBJ1-1	.	few	CSVSQLSNTEAFF	TGCAGCGTTTCACAGCTTTCCAACACTGAAGCTTTCTTT
TRBV19	TRBJ1-5	.	few	CASRQVHNQPQHF	TGTGCCAGTAGACAGGTTCACAATCAGCCCCAGCATTTT
TRBV7-9	TRBJ2-7	.	.	CASSLPYHHYEQYF	TGTGCCAGCAGCTTACCCTATCACCACTACGAGCAGTACTTC
TRBV21-1	TRBJ2-7	.	.	CASSKALSRQYF	TGTGCCAGCAGCAAAGCGCTTAGTAGGCAGTACTTC
TRBV29-1	TRBJ1-2	.	.	CSVNRDQGFGYTF	TGCAGCGTGAACCGGGACCAAGGGTTTGGCTACACCTTC
TRBV30	TRBJ1-3	.	.	CAWSAGQLSSGNTIYF	TGTGCCTGGAGCGCCGGACAGTTGAGCTCTGGAAACACCATATATTTT
TRBV5-1	TRBJ1-1	.	.	CASSDDRSWNTEAFF	TGCGCCAGCAGCGACGACCGTTCCTGGAACACTGAAGCTTTCTTT
TRBV18	TRBJ1-2	.	.	CASSLNGQYGYTF	TGTGCCAGCTCACTTAACGGACAGTATGGCTACACCTTC